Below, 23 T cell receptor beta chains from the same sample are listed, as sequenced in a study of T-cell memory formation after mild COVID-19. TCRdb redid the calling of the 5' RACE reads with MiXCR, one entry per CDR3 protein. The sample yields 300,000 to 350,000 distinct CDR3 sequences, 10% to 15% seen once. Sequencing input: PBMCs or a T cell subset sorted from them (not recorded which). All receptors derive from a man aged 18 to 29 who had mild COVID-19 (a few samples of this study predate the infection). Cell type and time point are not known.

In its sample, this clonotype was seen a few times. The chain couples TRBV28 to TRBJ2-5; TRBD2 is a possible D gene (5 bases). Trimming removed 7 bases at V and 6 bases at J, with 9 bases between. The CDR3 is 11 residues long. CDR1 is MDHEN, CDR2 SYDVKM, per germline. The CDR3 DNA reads TGTGCCAGCACCAACGGGAAGACCCAGTACTTC. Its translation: CASTNGKTQYF.

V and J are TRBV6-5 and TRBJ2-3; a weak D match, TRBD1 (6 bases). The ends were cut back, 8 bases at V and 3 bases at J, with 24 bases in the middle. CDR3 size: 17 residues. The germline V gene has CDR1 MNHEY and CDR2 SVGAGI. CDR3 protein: CASDYGLKGVETDTQYF. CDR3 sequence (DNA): TGTGCCAGCGACTATGGGCTGAAGGGGGTCGAGACAGATACGCAGTATTTT.

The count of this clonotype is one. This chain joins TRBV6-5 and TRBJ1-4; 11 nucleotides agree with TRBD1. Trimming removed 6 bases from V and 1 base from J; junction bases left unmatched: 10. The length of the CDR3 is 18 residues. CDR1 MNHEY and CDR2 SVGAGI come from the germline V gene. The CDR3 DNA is TGTGCCAGCAGATCCAGGACAGGGGGCCATGTAACTAATGAAAAACTGTTTTTT. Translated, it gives CASRSRTGGHVTNEKLFF.

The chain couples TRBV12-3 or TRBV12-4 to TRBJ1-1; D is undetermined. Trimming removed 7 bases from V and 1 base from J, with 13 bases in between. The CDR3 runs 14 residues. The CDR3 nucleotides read TGTGCCAGCACCTTCGACCCGACGAACACTGAAGCTTTCTTT. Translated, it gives CASTFDPTNTEAFF.

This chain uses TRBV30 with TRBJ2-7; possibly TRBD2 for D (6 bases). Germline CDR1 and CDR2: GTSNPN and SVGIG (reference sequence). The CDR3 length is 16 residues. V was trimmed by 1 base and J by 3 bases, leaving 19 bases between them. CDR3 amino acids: CAWSGGGKRTYYEQYF. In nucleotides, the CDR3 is TGTGCCTGGAGTGGGGGCGGGAAGAGGACTTACTACGAGCAGTACTTC.

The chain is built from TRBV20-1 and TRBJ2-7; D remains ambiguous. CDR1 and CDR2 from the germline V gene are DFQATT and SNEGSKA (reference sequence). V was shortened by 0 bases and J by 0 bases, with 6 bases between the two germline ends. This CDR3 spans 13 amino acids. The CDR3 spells CSARDESSYEQYV. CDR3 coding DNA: TGCAGTGCTAGAGATGAGAGCTCCTACGAGCAGTACGTC.

This CDR3 is CASSYLGMASDTQYF. CDR3 nucleotides: TGTGCCAGCAGTTACTTGGGGATGGCTTCGGATACGCAGTATTTT. The J gene is TRBJ2-3, the V gene TRBV6-2 or TRBV6-3; the D is unclear. Germline V gene sequence: CDR1 MNHEY, CDR2 SVGEGT. The CDR3 covers 15 residues. V was clipped by 1 base and J by 6 bases, with 14 bases between them.

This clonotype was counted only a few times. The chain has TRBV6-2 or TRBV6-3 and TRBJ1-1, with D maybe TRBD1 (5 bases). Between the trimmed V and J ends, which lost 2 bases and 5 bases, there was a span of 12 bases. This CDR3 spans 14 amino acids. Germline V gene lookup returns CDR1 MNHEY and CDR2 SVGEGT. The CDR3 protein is CASSYGGKGTEAFF. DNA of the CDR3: TGTGCCAGCAGTTACGGGGGAAAGGGGACTGAAGCTTTCTTT.

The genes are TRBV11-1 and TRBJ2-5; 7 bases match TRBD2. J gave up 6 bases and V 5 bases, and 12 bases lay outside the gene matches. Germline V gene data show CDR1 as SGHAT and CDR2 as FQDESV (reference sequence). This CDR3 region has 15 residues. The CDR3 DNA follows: TGTGCCAGCAGCCCGGGGGACTACCGAGGGAAGACCCAGTACTTC. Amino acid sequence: CASSPGDYRGKTQYF.

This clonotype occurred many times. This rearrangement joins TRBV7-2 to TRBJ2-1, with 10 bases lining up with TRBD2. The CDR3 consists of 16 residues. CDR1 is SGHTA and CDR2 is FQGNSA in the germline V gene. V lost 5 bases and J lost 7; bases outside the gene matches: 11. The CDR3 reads CASSPPLAGIGNEQFF. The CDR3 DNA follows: TGTGCCAGCAGCCCCCCACTAGCGGGGATAGGAAATGAGCAGTTCTTC.

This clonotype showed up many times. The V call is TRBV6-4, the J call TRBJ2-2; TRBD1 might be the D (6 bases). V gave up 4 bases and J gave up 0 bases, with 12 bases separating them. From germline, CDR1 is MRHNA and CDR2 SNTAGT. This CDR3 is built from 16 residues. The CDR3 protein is CASSVAQGANTGELFF. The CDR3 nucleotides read TGTGCCAGCAGTGTTGCACAGGGCGCGAACACCGGGGAGCTGTTTTTT.

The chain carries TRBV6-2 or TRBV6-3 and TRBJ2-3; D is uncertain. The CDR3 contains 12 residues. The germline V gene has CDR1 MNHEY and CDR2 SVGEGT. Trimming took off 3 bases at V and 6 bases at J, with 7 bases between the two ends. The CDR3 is CASSYPADTQYF. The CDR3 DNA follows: TGTGCCAGCAGTTATCCGGCCGATACGCAGTATTTT.

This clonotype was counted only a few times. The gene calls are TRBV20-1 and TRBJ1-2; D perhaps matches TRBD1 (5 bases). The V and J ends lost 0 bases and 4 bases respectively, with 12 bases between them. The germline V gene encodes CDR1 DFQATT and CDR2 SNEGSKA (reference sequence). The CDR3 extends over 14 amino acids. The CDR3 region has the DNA TGCAGTGCTAGAGATGGCGACAGTAGCTATGGCTACACCTTC. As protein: CSARDGDSSYGYTF.

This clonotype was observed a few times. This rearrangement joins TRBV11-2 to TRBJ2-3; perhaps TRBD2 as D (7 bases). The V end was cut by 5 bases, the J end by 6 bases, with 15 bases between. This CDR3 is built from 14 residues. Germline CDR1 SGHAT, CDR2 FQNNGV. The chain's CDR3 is CASSRGGAGDTQYF. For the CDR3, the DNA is TGTGCCAGCAGCAGAGGGGGGGCGGGGGATACGCAGTATTTT.

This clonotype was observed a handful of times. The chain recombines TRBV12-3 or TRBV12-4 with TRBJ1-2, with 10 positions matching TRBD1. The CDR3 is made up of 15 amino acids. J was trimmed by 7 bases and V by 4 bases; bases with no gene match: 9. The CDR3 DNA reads TGTGCCAGCAGTTCGACAGGGGGCGAACTGGCTGGCTACACCTTC. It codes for CASSSTGGELAGYTF.

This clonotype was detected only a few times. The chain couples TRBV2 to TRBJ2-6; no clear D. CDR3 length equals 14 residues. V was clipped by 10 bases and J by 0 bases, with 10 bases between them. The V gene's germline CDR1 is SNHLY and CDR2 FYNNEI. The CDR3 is CATTAFSGANVLTF. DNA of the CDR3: TGTGCCACCACAGCCTTCTCTGGGGCCAACGTCCTGACTTTC.

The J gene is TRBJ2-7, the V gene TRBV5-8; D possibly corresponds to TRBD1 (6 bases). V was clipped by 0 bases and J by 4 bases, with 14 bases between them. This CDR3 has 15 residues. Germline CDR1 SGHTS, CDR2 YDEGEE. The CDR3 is CASSLVAGDQYEQYF. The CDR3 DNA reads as TGTGCCAGCAGCTTGGTGGCAGGGGATCAATACGAGCAGTACTTC.

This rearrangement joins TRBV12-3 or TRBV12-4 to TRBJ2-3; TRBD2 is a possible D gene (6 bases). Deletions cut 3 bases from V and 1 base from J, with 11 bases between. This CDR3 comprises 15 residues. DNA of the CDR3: TGTGCCAGCAGTTTGTTTGGCGGGGGCACAGATACGCAGTATTTT. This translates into CASSLFGGGTDTQYF.

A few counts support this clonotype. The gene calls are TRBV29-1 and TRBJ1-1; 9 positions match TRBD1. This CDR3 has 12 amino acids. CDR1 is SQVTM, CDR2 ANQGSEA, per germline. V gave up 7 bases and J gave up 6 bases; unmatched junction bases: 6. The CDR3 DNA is TGCAGCGGGGGACAGGGTACACCTGAAGCTTTCTTT. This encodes CSGGQGTPEAFF.

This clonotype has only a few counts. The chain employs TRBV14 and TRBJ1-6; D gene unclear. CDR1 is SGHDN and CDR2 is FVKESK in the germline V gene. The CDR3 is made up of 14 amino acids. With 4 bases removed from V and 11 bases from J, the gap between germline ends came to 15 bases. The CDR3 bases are TGTGCCAGCAGCCCTCGAGCGGGGTACGCACCCCTCCACTTT. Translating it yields CASSPRAGYAPLHF.

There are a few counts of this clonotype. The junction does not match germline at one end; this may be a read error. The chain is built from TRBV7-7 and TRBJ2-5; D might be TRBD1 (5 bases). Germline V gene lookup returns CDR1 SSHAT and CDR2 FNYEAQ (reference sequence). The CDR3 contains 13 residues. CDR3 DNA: TGTGCTAGCAGCACCGACAGCCAAGAGACCCAGTACTTC. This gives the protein CASSTDSQETQYF.

The chain's CDR3 is CASTQDSHSSSPLHF. CDR3 coding DNA: TGTGCCAGCACCCAGGACAGCCACTCTTCTTCACCCCTCCACTTT. This chain uses TRBV12-3 or TRBV12-4 with TRBJ1-6; tentative D call: TRBD1 (6 bases). The CDR3 runs 15 residues. Deletions cut 7 bases from V and 9 bases from J, with 19 bases between.

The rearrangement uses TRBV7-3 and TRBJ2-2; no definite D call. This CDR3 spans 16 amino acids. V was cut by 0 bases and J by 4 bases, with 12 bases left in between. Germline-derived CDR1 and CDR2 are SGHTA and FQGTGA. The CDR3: CASSLTSLIGTGELFF. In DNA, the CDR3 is TGTGCCAGCAGCTTAACGAGTTTAATTGGCACCGGGGAGCTGTTTTTT.